This T cell receptor (beta chain) was found in a study of T cell changes during pregnancy in multiple sclerosis. Using immunoSEQ multiplex PCR, the repertoire was profiled, and TCRdb retains in-frame clones only, with some absent. The table lists around 100,000 clones, around 93% of them singletons. CDR3 length: 15 residues. V lost 8 bases and J 1 base, leaving 18 bases between the germline ends. CDR1 is SGHTA and CDR2 is FQGNSA in the germline V gene. This chain uses TRBV7-2 with TRBJ2-7; the D gene is possibly TRBD2 (5 bases). Source: peripheral blood, taken after pregnancy. The receptor comes from a female donor with multiple sclerosis, enrolled in a pregnancy study. This chain's CDR3 is CASSEGSSYSYEQYF. CDR3 in DNA: TGTGCCAGCTCCGAGGGCAGTTCTTATTCCTACGAGCAGTACTTC.